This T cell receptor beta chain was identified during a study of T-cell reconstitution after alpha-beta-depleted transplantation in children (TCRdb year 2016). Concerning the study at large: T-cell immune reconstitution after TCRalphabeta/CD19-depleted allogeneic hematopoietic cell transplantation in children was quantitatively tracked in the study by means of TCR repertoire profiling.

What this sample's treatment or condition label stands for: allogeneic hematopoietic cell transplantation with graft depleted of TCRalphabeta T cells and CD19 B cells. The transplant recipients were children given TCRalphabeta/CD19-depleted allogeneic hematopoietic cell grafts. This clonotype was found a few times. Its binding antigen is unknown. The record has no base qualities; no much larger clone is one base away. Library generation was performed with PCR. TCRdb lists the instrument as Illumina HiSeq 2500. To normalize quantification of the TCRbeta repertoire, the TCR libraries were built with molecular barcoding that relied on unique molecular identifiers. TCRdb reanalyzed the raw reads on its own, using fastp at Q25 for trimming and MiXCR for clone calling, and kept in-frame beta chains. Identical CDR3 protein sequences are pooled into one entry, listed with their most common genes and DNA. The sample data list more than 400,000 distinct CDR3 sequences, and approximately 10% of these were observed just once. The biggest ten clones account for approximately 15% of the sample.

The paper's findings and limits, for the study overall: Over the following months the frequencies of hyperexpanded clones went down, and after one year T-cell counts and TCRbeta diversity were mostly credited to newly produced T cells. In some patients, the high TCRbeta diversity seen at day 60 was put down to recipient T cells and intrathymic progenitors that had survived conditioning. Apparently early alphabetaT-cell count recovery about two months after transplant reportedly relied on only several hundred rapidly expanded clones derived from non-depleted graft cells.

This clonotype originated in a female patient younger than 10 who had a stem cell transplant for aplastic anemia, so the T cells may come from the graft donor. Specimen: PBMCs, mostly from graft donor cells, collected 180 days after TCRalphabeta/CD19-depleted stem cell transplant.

The CDR3 here reads CASSRGVGTGELFF. The bases read TGTGCCAGCAGCCGGGGTGTGGGAACCGGGGAGCTGTTTTTT. Recombination joined TRBV11-2 with TRBJ2-2, and possibly TRBD2, on 5 matching bases. Including cysteine and phenylalanine, the CDR3 has 14 amino acids. CDR3 DNA only is kept here, 42 bases in frame from base 1. The trim is 5 bases for V and 5 bases for J, with a gap of 12 bases between the germline ends. The germline V gene supplies CDR1 SGHAT and CDR2 FQNNGV.